The 16 T cell receptor beta chains reported below all come from one sample, sequenced in a study of T-cell reconstitution after alpha-beta-depleted transplantation in children. Using unique molecular identifiers, the investigators prepared the TCRbeta library. TCRdb fed the PCR reads into MiXCR, producing one record per CDR3 protein. There are fewer than 40,000 distinct CDR3 sequences in the sample; around 7% occur only once, and 27% lies in the top ten. No antigen has been identified for these receptors. Findings and limits, study-wide: Several hundred expanded graft clones reportedly were the source of alpha-beta T cells about two months after transplant.

The sample in question was peripheral blood, obtained 60 days after TCRalphabeta/CD19-depleted stem cell transplant. These receptors all stem from a child younger than two who had a stem cell transplant for acute myeloid leukemia, so the T cells may come from the graft donor.

This clonotype was seen ten or more times. V usage is TRBV14 and J usage is TRBJ2-7; 9 positions agree with TRBD2. V was pared by 4 bases and J by 0 bases, with 19 bases of the junction left unmatched. The germline V gene has CDR1 SGHDN and CDR2 FVKESK. The CDR3 runs 20 residues. This CDR3 reads CASSRDGGLSGGSSSYEQYF. CDR3 in DNA: TGTGCCAGCAGCCGGGACGGGGGCTTGAGCGGGGGGTCCAGCTCCTACGAGCAGTACTTC.

This clonotype was seen repeatedly, ten times or more. V usage is TRBV12-5 and J usage is TRBJ2-4; D is undetermined. Per germline, CDR1 LGHNT and CDR2 FRNRAP. This CDR3 region has 10 residues. Trimming shortened V by 5 bases and J by 8 bases, and 4 bases separated the two germline ends. The CDR3 reads CASGRDIQYF. The CDR3 region has the DNA TGTGCTAGTGGTCGAGACATTCAGTACTTC.

The table lists this clonotype with many counts. At one end the junction does not follow the germline gene, possibly because of a read error. The chain carries TRBV7-9 and TRBJ2-1, with D perhaps assigned TRBD1 or TRBD2 (5 bases each). The CDR3 loop spans 14 amino acids. Germline V gene data show CDR1 as SEHNR and CDR2 as FQNEAQ (reference sequence). This CDR3 reads CASSLAVKELRDDF. As DNA, the CDR3 is TGTGCCAGCAGCTTAGCGGTCAAGGAGCTCCGGGACGACTTC.

The CDR3, as DNA: TGCATTGGGGGCCTGCAAAAGGGCCTCAGAGGCACGCAGTATTTT. This encodes CIGGLQKGLRGTQYF. The gene calls are TRBV20-1 and TRBJ2-3, with D tentatively TRBD1 (6 bases). Germline values: CDR1 DFQATT, CDR2 SNEGSKA (reference sequence). The CDR3 runs to 15 residues.

This clonotype has a count of ten or more. The CDR3 region is CASKGTGELYEQYF. CDR3 DNA: TGTGCCAGCAAGGGGACAGGGGAGCTCTACGAGCAGTACTTC. The chain links TRBV27 to TRBJ2-7; the match to TRBD1 covers 10 bases. This CDR3 region has 14 residues. Germline V gene data show CDR1 as MNHEY and CDR2 as SMNVEV (reference sequence). V trimming: 7 bases; J trimming: 3 bases; junction bases outside the gene matches: 6.

In this sample, this clonotype turned up many times. The genes are TRBV7-8 and TRBJ2-3; 7 nucleotides match TRBD1. CDR1 and CDR2 (germline): SGHVS, FQNEAQ. This CDR3 spans 16 amino acids. Germline trimming cut 2 bases from V and 2 bases from J; bases unmatched to any gene: 7. The CDR3 is CASSLLFTGDTDTQYF. Here the CDR3 DNA reads TGTGCCAGCAGCTTATTGTTCACAGGGGACACAGATACGCAGTATTTT.

This clonotype was seen ten or more times. The chain links TRBV12-3 or TRBV12-4 to TRBJ2-1; TRBD2 agrees at 15 bases. The CDR3 covers 16 residues. The junction had 5 bases not matched to a gene; V was cut back by 1 base and J by 10 bases. Written as DNA, the CDR3 is TGTGCCAGCAGTTTAGGGACTAGCGGGGGGGCCGTCGAGCAGTTCTTC. This encodes CASSLGTSGGAVEQFF.

In this sample, this clonotype turned up many times. The rearrangement uses TRBV6-5 and TRBJ2-7; 8 bases are a match to TRBD1. V shed 2 bases, J shed 6 bases, and the junction held 9 bases outside the gene matches. Germline lookup yields CDR1 MNHEY and CDR2 SVGAGI. This CDR3 comprises 15 residues. The DNA of the CDR3 is TGTGCCAGCAGTTACCAAGACAGGGGAAATGGCGAGCAGTACTTC. This gives the protein CASSYQDRGNGEQYF.

This clonotype was seen many times. The chain has TRBV4-3 and TRBJ2-3, with 7 bases lining up with TRBD2. Germline-derived CDR1 and CDR2 are LGHNA and YSLEER. The ends lost 3 bases at V and 3 bases at J; junction bases unmatched: 6. This CDR3 is built from 15 residues. The CDR3 DNA follows: TGCGCCAGCAGCCACCCCGGACTAGAGACAGATACGCAGTATTTT. Its protein product is CASSHPGLETDTQYF.

CDR3 bases: TGTGCCAGCAGTCTAGGGACCATTTCGTCACCCCTCCACTTT. Translation gives CASSLGTISSPLHF. The genes are TRBV27 and TRBJ1-6, with a tentative D call TRBD1 (5 bases). Trimming took off 5 bases at V and 10 bases at J, with 15 bases between the two ends. Germline V lookup: CDR1 MNHEY, CDR2 SMNVEV (reference sequence). The CDR3 length is 14 residues.

In its sample, this clonotype was seen many times. The V gene is TRBV6-1, the J gene TRBJ2-5; D gene uncertain. V was pared by 1 base and J by 5 bases, with 2 bases between. Germline V gene lookup returns CDR1 MNHNS and CDR2 SASEGT. This CDR3 is built from 11 residues. The CDR3 region has the DNA TGTGCCAGCAGTGAAGTGGAGACCCAGTACTTC. The encoded protein is CASSEVETQYF.

This clonotype has ten or more counts. The V call is TRBV7-9, the J call TRBJ1-5; perhaps TRBD1 as D (6 bases). The CDR3 contains 13 residues. Germline V gene lookup returns CDR1 SEHNR and CDR2 FQNEAQ (reference sequence). Trimming pared 2 bases from V and 7 bases from J, leaving 9 bases between. CDR3 sequence reads: CASSLKGEQPQHF. In DNA form, the CDR3 reads TGTGCCAGCAGCTTAAAGGGGGAACAGCCCCAGCATTTT.

This clonotype was observed many times. The V call is TRBV5-1, the J call TRBJ2-4; D gene ambiguous. The CDR3 extends over 14 amino acids. Germline CDR1 is SGHRS and CDR2 is YFSETQ. The V end lost 0 bases, the J end lost 0 bases, and 4 bases lay between the germline ends. Written as DNA, the CDR3 is TGCGCCAGCAGCTTGGCTGGAGCCAAAAACATTCAGTACTTC. Amino acids: CASSLAGAKNIQYF.

A note on this clonotype: Possible read error: a much larger clone is one base away. The rearrangement joins TRBV6-5 to TRBJ1-2; D is undetermined. Germline V gives CDR1 MNHEY, CDR2 SVGAGI. The CDR3 spans 10 residues. The CDR3 here is CAGSYLGYTF. The CDR3 bases are TGTGCCGGCAGTTACCTTGGCTACACCTTC.

In this sample, this clonotype turned up many times. The V and J genes are TRBV4-1 and TRBJ1-2; possibly TRBD1 for D (5 bases). The germline V and J ends were trimmed by 0 bases and 5 bases, with 13 bases remaining between them. The CDR3 totals 15 residues. The germline V gene has CDR1 MGHRA and CDR2 YSYEKL. CDR3 region: CASSQESRQGYGYTF. The CDR3 coding sequence is TGCGCCAGCAGCCAAGAGTCACGGCAGGGATATGGCTACACCTTC.

There are many counts of this clonotype. V and J are TRBV10-3 and TRBJ2-3; 8 bases map to TRBD2. Germline CDR1 reads ENHRY; CDR2 reads SYGVKD. The length of the CDR3 is 15 residues. V shed 3 bases and J 1 base; nucleotides not matched to a gene: 3. CDR3 region: CAISERGGRTDTQYF. In DNA, the CDR3 is TGTGCCATCAGTGAACGCGGGGGGCGCACAGATACGCAGTATTTT.